This T cell receptor beta chain was observed in a study of T cell responses to AZD1222 COVID-19 vaccine. Here immunoSEQ multiplex PCR was the method, and the copy in TCRdb shows in-frame clones only, minus some. The sample has some 120,000 clones; nearly 90% are singletons. The germline V gene encodes CDR1 SQVTM and CDR2 ANQGSEA. Trimming shortened V by 3 bases and J by 5 bases, and 12 bases separated the two germline ends. The CDR3 sequence is 13 residues long. The sequenced sample was peripheral blood, obtained 28 days after the second AZD1222 dose. The source is an adult who received the AZD1222 COVID-19 vaccine. The gene calls are TRBV29-1 and TRBJ2-3, with TRBD2 as a possible D gene (6 bases). In DNA, the CDR3 is TGCAGCGTTGAGGGCGGGATAAGAGATACGCAGTATTTT. Its translation: CSVEGGIRDTQYF.